This TCR beta chain emerged from a study of cytomegalovirus exposure and HLA in healthy donors (dated by TCRdb to the late 2010s). Regarding the study in general: An earlier analysis of around 600 of the donors reported about 290 Gb of sequence data and around 120 million unique TCR beta sequences from 150 million to 200 million T cells. On average, around 200,000 unique TCR beta nucleotide sequences were sequenced per donor among several hundred genotyped donors of the cohort, with 15% to 20% of those sequences being non-productive. The study used immunosequencing to profile the T cell repertoires of around 600 subjects and linked those repertoires to cytomegalovirus serostatus. The study combined high-throughput TCR immunosequencing, statistical association of individual TCRs with disease status, and machine learning to predict cytomegalovirus infection status. A later genetic analysis used genome-wide SNP genotypes for about 60% of the roughly 670 donors, treating that subset as a discovery cohort. The later analysis used no new phenotypic data to find candidate immune exposures, relying instead on TCR beta sequences and their occurrence across donors. In a later analysis, previously published TCR beta repertoires from 666 donors were re-analyzed and high-resolution HLA genotyping was added so that TCR occurrence patterns could be studied. Alongside the repertoire data, information on donor age, sex, ethnicity and CMV serostatus was compiled. An early release covering 500 to 750 HLA-typed donors comprised approximately 300 gigabases of sequencing data and roughly 86 million unique TCR sequences. Every repertoire in the discovery cohort had been generated on one and the same sequencing platform. The study aimed to test whether cataloging public T cell receptors could reveal signatures of past pathogen exposure. Of the roughly 400 genotyped donors, approximately 80% fell in the genetic ancestry cluster associated with self-reported Caucasian donors. Class I and class II HLA loci were covered by the typing at four-digit resolution. In an earlier analysis of around 540 of the donors, high-throughput TCR beta sequencing was used to judge whether each TCR beta V gene segment behaved as functional or pseudogenic. A separate validation cohort of 100 to 150 different subjects was used in addition to the 666-subject first cohort. Four to six DR-DQ haplotypes were handled as single units for association and clustering, since linkage in the cohort was strong. The number of typed donors differed by locus: roughly 620-640 for A, B, C, DRB1 and DQB1; approximately 530 for DQA1; some 590 for DPA1; and about 470 for DPB1.

Library method: the immunoSEQ multiplex PCR assay. For the multiplex PCR, a mixture combining 60 forward primers for TCR Vbeta segments and 13 reverse primers for TCR Jbeta segments was used. The CDR3 region of rearranged TCR beta genes was amplified from genomic DNA by a multiplex PCR assay. The amplified TCR beta libraries were sequenced on the Illumina HiSeq System as 87-base-pair reads. The authors' analysis ran thus. In a later analysis, approximately 74 million unique TCR beta chains were counted across the 690 or so repertoires, and about 10 million of these chains were shared by at least two donors. To remove PCR and sequencing errors, raw reads were error-corrected and collapsed into unique sequences using a nearest-neighbor algorithm that merged closely related sequences. Alignment of CDR3 sequences to IMGT reference sequences was used to assign V, D and J gene segments. For a sequence to be retained, at least a six-nucleotide match to both a V gene segment and a J gene segment was required. Rearrangements were classified as productive when the CDR3 lacked stop codons and remained in frame with V and J, and all other rearrangements were classified as non-productive. Following IMGT convention, CDR3 was defined as the stretch from the second conserved V-encoded cysteine up to the conserved J-encoded phenylalanine. In an earlier analysis of roughly 580 of the donors, sequences lacking an unambiguous match to a single V gene segment were excluded. An earlier analysis of roughly 590 of the donors called V segments functional above 56.7% productive rearrangements and segregating when the between-donor standard deviation exceeded 5%. A statistical classification framework was built to diagnose cytomegalovirus status from the catalog of TCR beta chain sequences. V and J gene assignment, in a later analysis, came from comparing TCR nucleotide sequences with IMGT/GENE-DB human TR gene sequences. The TCRdist pipeline was used in a later analysis to assign CDR3 sequences and most-parsimonious VDJ recombination scenarios. In a later analysis, every TCR beta chain was defined by the combination of its CDR3 amino acid sequence and its V-gene family, and reads without a unique V-gene family were dropped. A later analysis removed several hundred highly shared, low-generation-probability nucleotide sequences to deal with suspected cross-contamination and a sequencing artifact. In a later analysis, a clonal expansion index for each public chain was calculated from normalized within-repertoire ranks of inferred template counts. A later analysis computed generation probabilities with a VDJ recombination model fitted to out-of-frame rearrangements, and checked the results against IGoR. In a later analysis, hypergeometric tests were used to score TCR-TCR, TCR-HLA and TCR-CMV co-occurrence, with a repertoire-size bias correction applied to TCR pairs. In a later analysis, false discovery rates were estimated by permuting HLA or CMV assignments 20 times. In a later analysis, co-occurring TCRs were grouped using DBSCAN, with TCRdist sequence similarity added in when clustering inside HLA-allele-positive subsets. Repertoires with fewer than 30,000 or more than 120,000 public chains were left out of co-occurrence clustering, as were about five repertoires with anomalous nucleotide sharing. The immuneACCESS repertoire file appears here via TCRdb, limited to in-frame rearrangements. These files lack a portion of the clones; in checked studies, under half of the deficit traces to unresolved V genes, and the cause of the others is not known. That table is the source of V, J and clone size, and D and trimming were worked out from the DNA. Here the sample has about 79,000 clones; roughly two thirds occur a single time. Of the sample, under 7.5% is held by the ten largest clones.

The cohort consisted of 650 to 700 healthy bone marrow donors. At the time of sampling, all cohort members were nominally healthy, though unrecorded immune exposures were likely present. The donor was CMV seropositive and was included in the group of 300 or so seropositive cohort members. A peripheral blood sample was provided by each donor, and peripheral blood mononuclear cells were used for TCR beta sequencing. The Qiagen DNeasy Blood Extraction Kit was used to extract genomic DNA from the blood cell samples. Taken from the germline V gene (reference sequence), the CDR1 and CDR2 loops are LNHNV and YYDKDF. Counted from cysteine to phenylalanine, this CDR3 has 17 amino acids. The DNA shown is the 51-base CDR3, in frame from base 1. The V end gives up 5 bases and the J end 7 bases, leaving 16 bases in the junction not matched to a gene. As regards this clone: The antigen this receptor binds is unknown. No per-base quality is available; no much larger clone lies one base away.

Results and caveats for the whole study, not just this receptor: The sequencing pipeline was judged likely to have produced a cluster of highly shared sequence variants as a technical artifact. A further reported finding was that TCR beta sequences accurately predicted the HLA-A and HLA-B alleles for most subjects in the first cohort. In a later genetic analysis, fewer N-insertions in productive TCRs were reported among donors in an Asian-associated ancestry cluster than the roughly 640-donor mean. A later analysis associated approximately 17,000 TCR beta sequences with specific HLA alleles at a false discovery rate of 0.05. Because counts were too low, around 18 rarely observed V segments, including chromosome 9 orphons, were left out of the earlier analysis of roughly 600 of the donors. In an earlier analysis of fewer than 750 of the donors, most TCR beta V segments were observed in productive rearrangements about 90% or about 30% of the time, broadly matching IMGT annotations. The study gave a list of 150 to 200 TCR beta chains associated with cytomegalovirus. For the cohort, immune exposure information was limited to CMV serostatus. A later genetic analysis associated a missense DCLRE1C variant with V-gene and J-gene trimming of TCR beta chains, and an independent cohort replicated the association. Some IMGT-functional V segments, including TRBV6-2 and TRBV6-3, could not be told apart with the 87-base-pair reads, so those segments were excluded. Sequencing depth was assumed to be roughly uniform across donors in the presence/absence analyses, though that assumption may not hold. In vitro tests confirmed that three of the cytomegalovirus-associated TCR beta chains recognize cytomegalovirus antigens. In a later analysis, the rate of TCR association differed among HLA loci, with DRB1 alleles having the most associated TCRs and HLA-C alleles having the fewest. The authors suggested that the approach could potentially be generalized to other disease states and immunological phenotypes. In this cohort, only TCR beta chains were sequenced, and detectable features were limited by the absence of alpha or paired-chain data. In a later analysis, most CMV-associated TCR beta chains were found to appear HLA-restricted, with HLA associations seemingly driven largely by CMV exposure. Most TCR sequences were seen in very few donors, while some public TCRs were found in many individuals. Compared with equally common non-associated chains, HLA-associated TCR beta chains in a later analysis were more clonally expanded and had lower generation probabilities. Linkage disequilibrium might explain the correlated functional status among segregating V segments, but an unknown experimental factor could not be excluded. In both the original and validation cohorts, the classifier was reported to diagnose cytomegalovirus status with high specificity and sensitivity. Because HLA typing was unavailable for some donors at each locus, only the typed subset was used in association tests. According to a later analysis, parvovirus B19, influenza, CMV and Epstein-Barr virus appeared linked to several top co-occurrence clusters. Assigning TCR associations to individual alleles was difficult when HLA alleles, especially DR and DQ, strongly co-occurred.

The sequencing sample was made of PBMCs. Recombination connected TRBV15 to TRBJ1-3; 8 bases in the junction line up with TRBD1. The TCR sequence derives from a woman aged 45-59 years in good health and CMV-seropositive. The DNA reads TGTGCCACCAGCCCATTGGATAAGGACAGGGCTAGCAACACCATATATTTT. This translates into CATSPLDKDRASNTIYF.